This entry describes one T cell receptor beta chain. What it binds is unknown. This same CDR3 is encoded by further DNA sequences in the sample. The sample belongs to a study of shared clonotypes between healthy human individuals. Study findings and constraints: Only blood was sampled, and tissue TCR repertoires likely differ from blood ones.

The CDR3 has 14 amino acids. V trimming: 1 base; J trimming: 3 bases; junction bases outside the gene matches: 0. Germline values: CDR1 SGHAT, CDR2 FQNNGV. Splitting of CD4+ cells produced CD45RA+ naive and CD45RA-negative memory subsets. The repertoire was sequenced with immunoSEQ multiplex PCR; TCRdb's copy has only in-frame clones and lacks some. The sample yields roughly 2.6 million clones, more than 90% seen once. This receptor was identified in a man younger than 30 in good health. The material sequenced was naive CD4+ T cells sorted from blood. The sample's subset: CD45RA+ positively selected. V and J are TRBV11-2 and TRBJ2-7, with 10 bases that match TRBD1. The CDR3 region has the DNA TGTGCCAGCAGCTTAGGGACAGGGGGCTACGAGCAGTACTTC. It encodes CASSLGTGGYEQYF.